This T cell receptor (beta chain) came from a study of shared clonotypes between healthy human individuals. Study as a whole: Samples came from a couple of female and a few male donors aged 18 to 49. Three plates each covered CD4 naive and memory; CD8 naive two, CD8 memory one.

Whole-study findings and limits: Limited genetic and exposure-history diversity came from having few donors.

Profiling relied on immunoSEQ multiplex PCR, and the TCRdb table lists in-frame clones only, not all of them. Of roughly 650,000 clones listed, about 96% were seen once; the top ten hold roughly 0.05%. Germline V CDR1 and CDR2: MDHEN, SYDVKM. CDR3 length: 17 amino acids. Trimming cost V 3 bases and J 6 bases, with 24 bases left between them. In the CD4+ fraction, cells were divided into CD45RA+ naive and CD45RA-negative memory subsets. Comment on this clone: Its antigen is still unknown.

This TCR derives from a woman aged 25-40 years in good health. The genes are TRBV28 and TRBJ2-7; a possible D gene is TRBD2 (7 bases). Source material: naive CD4+ T cells sorted from blood. Described subset: CD45RA+ positively selected. CDR3 DNA sequence: TGTGCCAGCAGTTTTGATGGAGGGGGGGGCAGGTACGGCGAGCAGTACTTC. This sequence encodes CASSFDGGGGRYGEQYF.